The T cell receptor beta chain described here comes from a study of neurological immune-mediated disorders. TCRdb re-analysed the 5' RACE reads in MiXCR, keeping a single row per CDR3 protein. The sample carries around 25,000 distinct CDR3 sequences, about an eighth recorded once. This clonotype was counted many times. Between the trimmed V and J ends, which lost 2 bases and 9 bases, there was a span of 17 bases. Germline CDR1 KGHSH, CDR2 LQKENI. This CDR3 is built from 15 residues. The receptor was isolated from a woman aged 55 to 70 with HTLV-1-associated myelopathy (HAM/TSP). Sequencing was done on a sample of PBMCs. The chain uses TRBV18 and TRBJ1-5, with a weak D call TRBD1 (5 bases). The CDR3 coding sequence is TGTGCCAGCTCACCAGGGGACGGAGAGCAGAGGCCCCAGCATTTT. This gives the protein CASSPGDGEQRPQHF.